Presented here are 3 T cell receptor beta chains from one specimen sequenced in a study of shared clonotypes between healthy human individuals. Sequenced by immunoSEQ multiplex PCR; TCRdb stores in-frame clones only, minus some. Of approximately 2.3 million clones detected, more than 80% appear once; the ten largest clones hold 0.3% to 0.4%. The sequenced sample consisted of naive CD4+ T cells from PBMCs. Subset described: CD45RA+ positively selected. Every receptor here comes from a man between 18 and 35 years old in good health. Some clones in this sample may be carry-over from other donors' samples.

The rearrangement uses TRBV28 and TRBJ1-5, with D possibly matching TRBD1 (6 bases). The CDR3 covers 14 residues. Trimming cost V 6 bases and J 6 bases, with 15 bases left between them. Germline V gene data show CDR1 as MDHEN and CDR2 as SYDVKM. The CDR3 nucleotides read TGTGCCAGCAGAGGGACATGGTCAGGTCAGCCCCAGCATTTT. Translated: CASRGTWSGQPQHF. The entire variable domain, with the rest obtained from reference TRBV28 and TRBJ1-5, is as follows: DVKVTQSSRYLVKRTGEKVFLECVQDMDHENMFWYRQDPGLGLRLIYFSYDVKMKEKGDIPEGYSVSREKKERFSLILESASTNQTSMYLCASRGTWSGQPQHFGDGTRLSIL.

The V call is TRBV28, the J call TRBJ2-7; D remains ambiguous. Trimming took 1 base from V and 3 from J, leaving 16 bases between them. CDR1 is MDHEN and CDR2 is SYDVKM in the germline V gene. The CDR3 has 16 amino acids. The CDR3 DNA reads TGTGCCAGCAGTTTATTATCAGTAGGCGTTCACTACGAGCAGTACTTC. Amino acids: CASSLLSVGVHYEQYF.

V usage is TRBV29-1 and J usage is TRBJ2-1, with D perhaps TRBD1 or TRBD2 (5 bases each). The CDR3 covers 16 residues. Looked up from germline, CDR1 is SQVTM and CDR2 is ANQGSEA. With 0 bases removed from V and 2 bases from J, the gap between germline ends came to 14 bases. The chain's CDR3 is CSVEDYGGEAYNEQFF. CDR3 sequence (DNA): TGCAGCGTTGAAGATTATGGGGGAGAGGCCTACAATGAGCAGTTCTTC.